These 22 T cell receptor beta chains were sequenced from one sample in a study of blood T cells in healthy people across ages. A sample-barcoded 5' primer and a J-beta primer mix were used in a second PCR of about 6 to 11 cycles. TCRdb independently ran MiXCR on the 5' RACE reads; one entry per CDR3 protein. This table holds just over 800,000 distinct CDR3 sequences, about 59% found once. The sequencing input was blood. These receptors came from a man aged 25-40 years in good health.

This chain uses TRBV6-6 with TRBJ1-5; no reliable D call. CDR1 is MNHNY, CDR2 SVGAGI, per germline (reference sequence). The ends were cut back, 9 bases at V and 2 bases at J, with 17 bases in the middle. The CDR3 is 15 residues long. The CDR3 DNA sequence: TGTGCCAGTGTAAAGGGAGGGCAAGGCAATCAGCCCCAGCATTTT. Encoded protein: CASVKGGQGNQPQHF.

CDR3 in amino acids: CASVTGGANSYEQYF. The CDR3 bases are TGTGCCAGCGTCACAGGGGGCGCAAATTCCTACGAGCAGTACTTC. V gene TRBV28 combines with J gene TRBJ2-7; TRBD1 matches at 9 bases. Germline-derived CDR1 and CDR2 are MDHEN and SYDVKM. J was trimmed by 1 base and V by 8 bases; bases with no gene match: 9. This CDR3 comprises 15 residues. Together with reference TRBV28 and TRBJ2-7, the CDR3 gives the full variable domain: DVKVTQSSRYLVKRTGEKVFLECVQDMDHENMFWYRQDPGLGLRLIYFSYDVKMKEKGDIPEGYSVSREKKERFSLILESASTNQTSMYLCASVTGGANSYEQYFGPGTRLTVT.

This chain connects TRBV9 to TRBJ1-6, with 8 bases fitting TRBD1. The trim removed 4 bases at V and 7 bases at J, leaving 4 bases unmatched. Per germline, CDR1 SGDLS and CDR2 YYNGEE. This CDR3 has 14 residues. CDR3 bases: TGTGCCAGCAGCCGGACAGGGTCCAATTCACCCCTCCACTTT. Translated: CASSRTGSNSPLHF.

This clonotype was counted a single time. The chain uses TRBV9 and TRBJ1-5; D not certain. CDR3 length equals 14 residues. Germline assignment: CDR1 SGDLS and CDR2 YYNGEE. Trimming took off 0 bases at V and 6 bases at J, with 10 bases between the two ends. The CDR3 DNA is TGTGCCAGCAGCGTAGAGTCCAGAGGTCAGCCCCAGCATTTT. Its protein is CASSVESRGQPQHF.

This clonotype was recorded a few times. This chain uses TRBV7-2 with TRBJ1-6, with D unclear. V was clipped by 2 bases and J by 14 bases, with 10 bases between them. Germline values: CDR1 SGHTA, CDR2 FQGNSA. CDR3 length: 12 residues. The CDR3 here is CASSLPRLALHF. CDR3 in DNA: TGTGCCAGCAGCTTACCCCGTCTCGCCCTCCACTTT.

The chain couples TRBV5-1 to TRBJ2-7, with 7 positions matching TRBD1. Germline trimming cut 0 bases from V and 3 bases from J; bases unmatched to any gene: 6. CDR3 length: 15 amino acids. Germline CDR1 and CDR2: SGHRS and YFSETQ. CDR3 loop: CASSLAGQGDYEQYF. The CDR3 nucleotides are TGCGCCAGCAGCTTGGCCGGGCAGGGGGACTACGAGCAGTACTTC.

This chain uses TRBV11-2 with TRBJ2-5, with TRBD1 matching 7 bases. This CDR3 comprises 14 residues. J gave up 7 bases and V 7 bases, and 12 bases lay outside the gene matches. Germline V gene data show CDR1 as SGHAT and CDR2 as FQNNGV. The CDR3 bases are TGTGCCAGCACCCCGAACAGGGGTCAGGGGACCCAGTACTTC. It yields the protein CASTPNRGQGTQYF.

This rearrangement joins TRBV29-1 to TRBJ2-5; unclear D gene. Germline lookup yields CDR1 SQVTM and CDR2 ANQGSEA. V shed 6 bases and J shed 8 bases, with 10 bases lying between them. CDR3 size: 10 residues. CDR3 in amino acids: CSVLSETQYF. CDR3 nucleotide sequence: TGCAGCGTCCTCTCGGAAACCCAGTACTTC.

This clonotype was picked up a small number of times. This sequence joins TRBV20-1 and TRBJ2-3; 11 bases map to TRBD2. Germline-derived CDR1 and CDR2 are DFQATT and SNEGSKA (reference sequence). J was trimmed by 3 bases and V by 2 bases; bases with no gene match: 4. The length of the CDR3 is 15 residues. The CDR3 nucleotides read TGCAGTGCTAGAAGCCCTAGCGGGGGGACAGATACGCAGTATTTT. This translates into CSARSPSGGTDTQYF.

This clonotype was recorded once. The chain has TRBV5-1 and TRBJ1-1, with no clear D. The ends were cut back, 0 bases at V and 3 bases at J, with 18 bases in the middle. The CDR3 spans 17 residues. The germline V gene encodes CDR1 SGHRS and CDR2 YFSETQ. CDR3 DNA sequence: TGCGCCAGCAGCTTGGTTCTCGCAGGCGGATCTGACACTGAAGCTTTCTTT. Its translation: CASSLVLAGGSDTEAFF.

J is TRBJ2-3 and V is TRBV3-1; TRBD2 aligns across 10 bases. Germline V CDR1 and CDR2: LGHDT, YNNKEL (reference sequence). The CDR3 sequence is 17 residues long. V was pared by 3 bases and J by 1 base, with 7 bases of the junction left unmatched. The CDR3 is CASSHSRAGGRTDTQYF. The CDR3, as DNA: TGTGCCAGCAGCCATTCCCGAGCGGGGGGGCGCACAGATACGCAGTATTTT.

The gene calls are TRBV9 and TRBJ2-1; 10 bases fit TRBD1. J lost 9 bases, V lost 3 bases, and 9 bases had no gene match. The CDR3 loop spans 15 amino acids. CDR1 is SGDLS, CDR2 YYNGEE, per germline. CDR3 sequence: CASSAGTGAESEQFF. CDR3 bases: TGTGCCAGCAGCGCCGGGACAGGGGCGGAGAGTGAGCAGTTCTTC.

The chain carries TRBV28 and TRBJ1-5; TRBD1 matches at 9 bases. Germline trimming cut 7 bases from V and 5 bases from J; bases unmatched to any gene: 9. In germline, CDR1 is MDHEN, CDR2 SYDVKM. This CDR3 comprises 15 residues. This chain's CDR3 is CASIITGGADQPQHF. For the CDR3, the DNA is TGTGCCAGCATAATAACAGGGGGCGCGGATCAGCCCCAGCATTTT. Complete variable domain (other parts from reference TRBV28 and TRBJ1-5): DVKVTQSSRYLVKRTGEKVFLECVQDMDHENMFWYRQDPGLGLRLIYFSYDVKMKEKGDIPEGYSVSREKKERFSLILESASTNQTSMYLCASIITGGADQPQHFGDGTRLSIL.

The chain carries TRBV4-3 and TRBJ2-3, with 12 nucleotides matching TRBD2. From germline, CDR1 is LGHNA and CDR2 YSLEER. The V and J ends lost 1 base and 3 bases, in that order; junction bases with no gene match: 11. The CDR3 has 19 residues. The DNA of the CDR3 is TGCGCCAGCAGCCAAGGTCCCCACACGACTAGCGGGGGAACAGATACGCAGTATTTT. Translation: CASSQGPHTTSGGTDTQYF.

The J gene is TRBJ2-3, the V gene TRBV20-1, with 7 bases lining up with TRBD1. Germline lookup yields CDR1 DFQATT and CDR2 SNEGSKA (reference sequence). This CDR3 comprises 16 residues. V shed 1 base, J shed 1 base, and the junction held 8 bases outside the gene matches. This chain's CDR3 is CSARGWDRQGTDTQYF. The CDR3 nucleotides are TGCAGTGCTAGAGGATGGGACAGACAAGGCACAGATACGCAGTATTTT.

This clonotype has only a few counts. The chain carries TRBV7-3 and TRBJ2-6; D is possibly TRBD2 (5 bases). Germline V gives CDR1 SGHTA, CDR2 FQGTGA. This CDR3 region has 17 residues. Trimming pared 4 bases from V and 4 bases from J, leaving 17 bases between. This CDR3 reads CASSSIIRGSGANVLTF. The CDR3 nucleotides are TGTGCCAGCAGCTCCATCATTCGGGGTTCCGGGGCCAACGTCCTGACTTTC.

The rearrangement uses TRBV9 and TRBJ2-3; 8 bases agree with TRBD2. Losses at the gene ends were 7 bases for V and 8 bases for J; bases not matched to a gene: 6. Germline V gene lookup returns CDR1 SGDLS and CDR2 YYNGEE. The CDR3 is 12 residues long. CDR3 amino acids: CASSREGVTQYF. The CDR3 nucleotides read TGTGCCAGCTCCCGGGAGGGAGTTACGCAGTATTTT.

The CDR3 bases are TGCAGTGCTAGAGATCAGGCAGGCGGGTGGGAGACCCAGTACTTC. Amino acid sequence: CSARDQAGGWETQYF. The chain recombines TRBV20-1 with TRBJ2-5; D is possibly TRBD2 (5 bases). The V and J ends lost 0 bases and 5 bases respectively, with 16 bases between them. The germline CDR1 and CDR2 sequences are DFQATT and SNEGSKA (reference sequence). CDR3 length equals 15 residues.

The chain recombines TRBV6-1 with TRBJ1-2, with TRBD1 identical over 8 bases. Trimming at V came to 11 bases and at J to 2 bases, leaving 4 bases not matched to a gene. The V gene's germline CDR1 is MNHNS and CDR2 SASEGT. The CDR3 is 12 amino acids. For the CDR3, the DNA is TGTGCCGCGACAGGGGCGAACTATGGCTACACCTTC. Protein sequence: CAATGANYGYTF.

This clonotype has only a few counts. Here the CDR3 reads CASSLLAGDLSAEQFF. For the CDR3, the DNA is TGTGCCAGCAGCTTACTAGCGGGGGACCTTTCAGCAGAGCAGTTCTTC. The chain employs TRBV7-9 and TRBJ2-1, with TRBD2 identical over 10 bases. After removal of 2 bases from V and 10 bases from J, the junction contained 11 bases not matched to a gene. The CDR3 runs 16 residues. Per the germline V gene, CDR1 is SEHNR and CDR2 is FQNEAQ (reference sequence).

The J gene is TRBJ2-1, the V gene TRBV28, with 8 bases matching TRBD1. With 4 bases clipped from V and 3 bases from J, the junction kept 5 bases outside the gene matches. Germline V gene data show CDR1 as MDHEN and CDR2 as SYDVKM. The CDR3 is 15 residues long. The CDR3 is CASSSGQEIYNEQFF. The CDR3 bases are TGTGCCAGCAGTTCGGGACAGGAGATCTACAATGAGCAGTTCTTC.

The chain joins TRBV30 to TRBJ1-3; weak D call: TRBD1 (5 bases). The CDR3 spans 14 residues. Germline loops: CDR1 GTSNPN, CDR2 SVGIG (reference sequence). Trimming cost V 2 bases and J 4 bases, with 12 bases left between them. The CDR3 bases are TGTGCCTGGAGTCCGGGGACGGGCGGAAACACCATATATTTT. Residues: CAWSPGTGGNTIYF.